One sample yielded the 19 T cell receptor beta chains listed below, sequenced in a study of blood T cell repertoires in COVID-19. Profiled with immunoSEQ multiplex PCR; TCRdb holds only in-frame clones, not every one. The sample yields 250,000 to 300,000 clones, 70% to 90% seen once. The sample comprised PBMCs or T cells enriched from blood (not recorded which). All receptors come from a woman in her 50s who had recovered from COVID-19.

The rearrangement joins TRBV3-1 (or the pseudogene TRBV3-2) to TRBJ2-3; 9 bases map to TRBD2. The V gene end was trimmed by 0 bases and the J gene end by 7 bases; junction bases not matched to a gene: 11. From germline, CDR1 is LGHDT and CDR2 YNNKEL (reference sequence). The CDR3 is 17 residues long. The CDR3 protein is CASSQDLVAGVGYTQYF. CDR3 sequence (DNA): TGTGCCAGCAGCCAAGATCTTGTAGCGGGAGTGGGTTATACGCAGTATTTT.

The CDR3 here is CASSQDSSFGNTIYF. The CDR3 nucleotides read TGCGCCAGCAGCCAAGATTCGAGTTTTGGAAACACCATATATTTT. The J gene is TRBJ1-3, the V gene TRBV4-1; D not resolved. The CDR3 consists of 15 residues. The ends were cut back, 0 bases at V and 3 bases at J, with 9 bases in the middle. Germline V gene data show CDR1 as MGHRA and CDR2 as YSYEKL.

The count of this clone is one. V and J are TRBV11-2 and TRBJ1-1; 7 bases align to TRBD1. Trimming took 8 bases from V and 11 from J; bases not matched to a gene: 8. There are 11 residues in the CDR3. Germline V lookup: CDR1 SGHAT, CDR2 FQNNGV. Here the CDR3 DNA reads TGTGCCAGCGGCCAGGGACAGCGGGCTTTCTTT. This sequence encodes CASGQGQRAFF.

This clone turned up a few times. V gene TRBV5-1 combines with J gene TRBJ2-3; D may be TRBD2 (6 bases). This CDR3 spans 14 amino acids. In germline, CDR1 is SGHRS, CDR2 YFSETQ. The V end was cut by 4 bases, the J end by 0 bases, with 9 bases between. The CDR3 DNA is TGCGCCAGCAGCAAACGGGAGAGCACAGATACGCAGTATTTT. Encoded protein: CASSKRESTDTQYF.

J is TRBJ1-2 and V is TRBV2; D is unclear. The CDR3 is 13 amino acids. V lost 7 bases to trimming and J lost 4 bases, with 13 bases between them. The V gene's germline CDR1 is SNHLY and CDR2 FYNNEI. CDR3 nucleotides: TGTGCCAGCATTGCGCAGGATACCTATGGCTACACCTTC. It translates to CASIAQDTYGYTF.

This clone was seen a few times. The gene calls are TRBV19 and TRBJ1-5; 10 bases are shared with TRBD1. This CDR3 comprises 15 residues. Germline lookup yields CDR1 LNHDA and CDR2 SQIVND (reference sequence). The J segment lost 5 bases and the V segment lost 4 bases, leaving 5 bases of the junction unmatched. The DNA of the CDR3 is TGTGCCAGTAGTACCTGGACAGGGGGTGATCAGCCCCAGCATTTT. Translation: CASSTWTGGDQPQHF.

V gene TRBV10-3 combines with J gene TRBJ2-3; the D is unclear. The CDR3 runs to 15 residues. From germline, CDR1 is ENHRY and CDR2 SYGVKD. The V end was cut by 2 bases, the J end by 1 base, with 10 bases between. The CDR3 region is CAISEGPRGTDTQYF. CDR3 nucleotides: TGTGCCATCAGTGAGGGTCCCCGAGGCACAGATACGCAGTATTTT.

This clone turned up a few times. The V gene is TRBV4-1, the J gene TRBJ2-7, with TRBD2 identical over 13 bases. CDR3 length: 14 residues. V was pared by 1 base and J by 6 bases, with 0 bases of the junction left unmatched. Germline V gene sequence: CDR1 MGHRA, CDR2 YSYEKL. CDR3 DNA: TGCGCCAGCAGCCAAGGACTAGCGGGAGGCGAGCAGTACTTC. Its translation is CASSQGLAGGEQYF.

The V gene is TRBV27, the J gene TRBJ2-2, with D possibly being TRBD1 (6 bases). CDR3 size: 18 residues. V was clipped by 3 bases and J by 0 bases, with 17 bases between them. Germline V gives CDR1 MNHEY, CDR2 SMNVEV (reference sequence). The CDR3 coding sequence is TGTGCCAGCAGTTTGACCTCGTTCGGGACAACGAACACCGGGGAGCTGTTTTTT. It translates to CASSLTSFGTTNTGELFF.

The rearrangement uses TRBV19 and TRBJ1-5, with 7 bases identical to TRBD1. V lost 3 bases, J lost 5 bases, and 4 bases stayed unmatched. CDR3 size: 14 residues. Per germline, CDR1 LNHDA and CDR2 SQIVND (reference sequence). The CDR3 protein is CASSMEQGYQPQHF. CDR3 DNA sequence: TGTGCCAGTAGTATGGAACAGGGGTATCAGCCCCAGCATTTT.

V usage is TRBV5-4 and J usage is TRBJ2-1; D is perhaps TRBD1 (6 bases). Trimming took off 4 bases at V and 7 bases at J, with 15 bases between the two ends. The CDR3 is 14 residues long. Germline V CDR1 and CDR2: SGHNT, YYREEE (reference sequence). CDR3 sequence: CASSIATGINEQFF. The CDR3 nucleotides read TGTGCCAGCAGCATTGCCACAGGGATTAATGAGCAGTTCTTC.

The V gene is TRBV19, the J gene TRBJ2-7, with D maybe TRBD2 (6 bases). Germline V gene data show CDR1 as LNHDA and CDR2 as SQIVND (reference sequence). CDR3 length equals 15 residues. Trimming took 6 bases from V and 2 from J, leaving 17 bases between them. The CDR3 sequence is CASSLLGGAAYEQYF. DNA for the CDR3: TGTGCCAGTAGCCTCTTGGGGGGAGCTGCCTACGAGCAGTACTTC. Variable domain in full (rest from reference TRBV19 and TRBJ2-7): DGGITQSPKYLFRKEGQNVTLSCEQNLNHDAMYWYRQDPGQGLRLIYYSQIVNDFQKGDIAEGYSVSREKKESFPLTVTSAQKNPTAFYLCASSLLGGAAYEQYFGPGTRLTVT.

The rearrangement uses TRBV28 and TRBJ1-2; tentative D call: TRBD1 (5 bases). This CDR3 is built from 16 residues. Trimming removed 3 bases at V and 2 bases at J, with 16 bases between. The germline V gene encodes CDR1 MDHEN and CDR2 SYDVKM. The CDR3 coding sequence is TGTGCCAGCAGTTTCCGGACGGAGGGGTCGAACTATGGCTACACCTTC. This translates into CASSFRTEGSNYGYTF.

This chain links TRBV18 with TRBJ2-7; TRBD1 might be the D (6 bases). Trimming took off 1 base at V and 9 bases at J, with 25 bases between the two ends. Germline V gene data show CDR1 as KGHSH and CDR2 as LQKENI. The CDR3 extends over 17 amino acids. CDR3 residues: CASSPQATDSTLRGQYF. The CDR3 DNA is TGTGCCAGCTCACCACAGGCCACGGACAGCACCCTACGAGGGCAGTACTTC.

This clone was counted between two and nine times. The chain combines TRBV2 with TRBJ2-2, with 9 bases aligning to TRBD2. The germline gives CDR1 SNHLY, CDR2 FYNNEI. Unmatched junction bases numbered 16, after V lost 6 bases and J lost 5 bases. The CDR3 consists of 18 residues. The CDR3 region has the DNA TGTGCCAGCAGCAGACTGGGGGCTAGCGGGAAGGGTACCGGGGAGCTGTTTTTT. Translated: CASSRLGASGKGTGELFF.

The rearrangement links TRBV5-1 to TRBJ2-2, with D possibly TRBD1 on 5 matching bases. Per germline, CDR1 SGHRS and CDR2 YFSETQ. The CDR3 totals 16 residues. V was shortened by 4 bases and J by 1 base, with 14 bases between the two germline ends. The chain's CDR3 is CASSLNSQGNTGELFF. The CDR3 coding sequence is TGCGCCAGCAGCCTGAACTCGCAGGGGAACACCGGGGAGCTGTTTTTT. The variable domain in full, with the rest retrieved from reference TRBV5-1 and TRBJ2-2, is KAGVTQTPRYLIKTRGQQVTLSCSPISGHRSVSWYQQTPGQGLQFLFEYFSETQRNKGNFPGRFSGRQFSNSRSEMNVSTLELGDSALYLCASSLNSQGNTGELFFGEGSRLTVL.

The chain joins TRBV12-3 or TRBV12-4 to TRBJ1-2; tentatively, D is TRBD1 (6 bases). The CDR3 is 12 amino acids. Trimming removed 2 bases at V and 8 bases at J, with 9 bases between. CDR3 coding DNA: TGTGCCAGCAGTTTAAGGGGGGGAGGCTACACCTTC. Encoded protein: CASSLRGGGYTF.

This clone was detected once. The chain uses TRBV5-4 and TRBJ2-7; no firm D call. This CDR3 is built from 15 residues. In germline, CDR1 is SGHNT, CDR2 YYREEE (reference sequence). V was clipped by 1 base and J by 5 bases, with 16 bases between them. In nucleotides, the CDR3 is TGTGCCAGCAGCTTGCTGGGCCGCGAAATACACGAGCAGTACTTC. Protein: CASSLLGREIHEQYF.

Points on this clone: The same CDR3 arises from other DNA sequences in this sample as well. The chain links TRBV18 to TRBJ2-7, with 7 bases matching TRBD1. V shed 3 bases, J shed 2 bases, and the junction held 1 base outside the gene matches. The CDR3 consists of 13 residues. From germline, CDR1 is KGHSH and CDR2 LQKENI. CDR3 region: CASSPGQTYEQYF. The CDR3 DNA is TGTGCCAGCTCACCGGGACAGACCTACGAGCAGTACTTC.